Following are 2 T cell receptor beta chains from one sample sequenced in a study of T-cell reconstitution after alpha-beta-depleted transplantation in children. As it was prepared, the TCRbeta library received unique molecular identifiers. Each CDR3 protein is one row after TCRdb ran MiXCR on the PCR reads. The table includes about 200,000 distinct CDR3 sequences, roughly 6.6% detected once. The sequences come from PBMCs, collected before TCRalphabeta/CD19-depleted stem cell transplant. These TCRs come from a boy younger than 10 with acute lymphoblastic leukemia, due to receive a stem cell transplant.

The rearrangement uses TRBV10-2 and TRBJ1-1, with D possibly being TRBD1 (6 bases). Trimming took 5 bases from V and 7 from J, leaving 20 bases between them. Germline-derived CDR1 and CDR2 are WSHSY and SAAADI. This CDR3 spans 15 amino acids. The CDR3 DNA sequence: TGCGCCAGCAGTAGGGGGGGCGGAGATGGCAATGAAGCTTTCTTT. Protein: CASSRGGGDGNEAFF.

Only a few counts were recorded for this clonotype. J is TRBJ2-1 and V is TRBV11-2; 9 nucleotides match TRBD2. The CDR3 is 12 amino acids. J lost 9 bases, V lost 11 bases, and 8 bases had no gene match. Per germline, CDR1 SGHAT and CDR2 FQNNGV. CDR3 DNA sequence: TGTGCCGGGGGCCTAGCGGGGAGTGAGCAGTTCTTC. The encoded protein is CAGGLAGSEQFF.